This note documents a single T cell receptor beta chain sequence. TCRdb keeps only in-frame clones here, not all; method: immunoSEQ multiplex PCR. The repertoire holds over 120,000 clones, just under 95% seen once, with approximately 1.5% in the top ten. There are 14 residues in the CDR3. Between the trimmed V and J ends, which lost 5 bases and 5 bases, there was a span of 15 bases. CDR1 is MDHEN and CDR2 is SYDVKM in the germline V gene. The data derive from a study of T cell responses to AZD1222 COVID-19 vaccine. The sequences come from peripheral blood, collected on day 0 of AZD1222 vaccination. This chain uses TRBV28 with TRBJ1-1, with a weak D call TRBD1 (5 bases). This clonotype originated in an adult in good health. The CDR3 coding sequence is TGTGCCAGCAGTCCCGGGGGGATGCGGACTGAAGCTTTCTTT. It yields the protein CASSPGGMRTEAFF.